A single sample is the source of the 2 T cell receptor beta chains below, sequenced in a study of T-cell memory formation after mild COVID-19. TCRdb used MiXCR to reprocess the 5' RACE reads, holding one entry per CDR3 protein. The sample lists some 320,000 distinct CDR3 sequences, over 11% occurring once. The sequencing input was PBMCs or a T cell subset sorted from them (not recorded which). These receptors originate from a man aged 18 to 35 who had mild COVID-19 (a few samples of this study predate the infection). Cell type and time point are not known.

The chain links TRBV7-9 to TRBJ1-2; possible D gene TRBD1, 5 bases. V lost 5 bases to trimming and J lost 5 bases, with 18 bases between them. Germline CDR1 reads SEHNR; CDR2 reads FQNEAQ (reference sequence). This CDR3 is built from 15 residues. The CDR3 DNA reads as TGTGCCAGCAGCGCAAACAGCGGGGAGGGGTATGGCTACACCTTC. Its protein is CASSANSGEGYGYTF.

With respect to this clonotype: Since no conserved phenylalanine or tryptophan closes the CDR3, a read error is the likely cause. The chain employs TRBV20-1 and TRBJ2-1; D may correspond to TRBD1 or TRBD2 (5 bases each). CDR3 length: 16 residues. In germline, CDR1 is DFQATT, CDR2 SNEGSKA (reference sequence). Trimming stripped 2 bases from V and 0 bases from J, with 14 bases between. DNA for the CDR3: TGCAGTGCTAGATCCCCTGAGGGGAGCTCCTACAATGAGCAGTTCTTA. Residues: CSARSPEGSSYNEQFL.